This TCR beta chain was recovered during a study of blood T cell repertoires in COVID-19. Study background: From the United States, Italy and Spain came samples of acute and convalescent COVID-19.

Data came from immunoSEQ multiplex PCR; TCRdb stores just in-frame clones and leaves some out. The data show some 250,000 clones, about four fifths seen once. Per germline, CDR1 SEHNR and CDR2 FQNEAQ (reference sequence). J lost 3 bases, V lost 4 bases, and 6 bases had no gene match. This CDR3 is built from 15 residues. This TCR derives from a man in his forties or fifties with active or convalescent COVID-19. The sample comprised peripheral blood. The J gene is TRBJ2-1, the V gene TRBV7-9; TRBD1 aligns across 7 bases. In DNA form, the CDR3 reads TGTGCCAGCAGCTCGACAGGGACCTTCTACAATGAGCAGTTCTTC. This codes for CASSSTGTFYNEQFF. Drawing the rest from reference TRBV7-9 and TRBJ2-1, the complete variable domain is DTGVSQNPRHKITKRGQNVTFRCDPISEHNRLYWYRQTLGQGPEFLTYFQNEAQLEKSRLLSDRFSAERPKGSFSTLEIQRTEQGDSAMYLCASSSTGTFYNEQFFGPGTRLTVL.